The entry that follows covers one TCR beta chain sequence. Its target is not known. These data originate in a study of T cells expressing NK-cell markers. Study at large: The TCR beta repertoires originated in sorted CD3+CD56+NKG2C+, CD3+CD56+NKG2C- and CD3+CD56-NKG2C+ T cells. Sequencing covered eight donors, seven HCMV-seropositive and one seronegative.

The CDR3 contains 14 residues. Germline CDR1 and CDR2: MDHEN and SYDVKM. Study outcomes and limitations: Certain NKG2C+ T cell clones were expanded, and their HCMV specificity remained unclear.

A 5'RACE template switching approach incorporating UMIs was used to make TCR beta cDNA. Each CDR3 protein gets one entry in TCRdb, which reprocessed the 5' RACE reads and gives no DNA. The sample's table shows 550,000 to 600,000 distinct CDR3 sequences. V and J are TRBV28 and TRBJ1-2; TCRdb's D call, TRBD1, is unchecked because there is no DNA. The source of this sequence is a man aged 18 to 30 in good health. Specimen: blood T cells: a sorted CD56 or NKG2C T cell subset, CD4+ or CD8+ T cells, or bulk PBMC T cells (not recorded which). This CDR3 is CASSPQGSNYGYTF.